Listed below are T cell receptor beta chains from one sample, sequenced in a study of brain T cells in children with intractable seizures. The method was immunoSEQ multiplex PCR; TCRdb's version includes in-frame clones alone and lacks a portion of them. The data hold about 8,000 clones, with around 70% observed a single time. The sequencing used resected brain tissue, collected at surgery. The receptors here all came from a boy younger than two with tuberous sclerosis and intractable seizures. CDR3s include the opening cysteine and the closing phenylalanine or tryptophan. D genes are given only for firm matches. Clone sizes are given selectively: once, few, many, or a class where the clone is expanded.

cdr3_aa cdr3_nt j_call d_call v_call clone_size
CASSELAGGDTQYF TGTGCCAGCAGTGAACTAGCGGGAGGAGATACGCAGTATTTT TRBJ2-3 TRBD2 TRBV2 -
CASSLGDYGYTF TGTGCCAGCAGCCTCGGGGACTATGGCTACACCTTC TRBJ1-2 - TRBV7-6 -
CASSVDGSSYNSPLHF TGTGCCAGCAGCGTAGATGGGAGCTCCTATAATTCACCCCTCCACTTT TRBJ1-6 - TRBV9 -
CASSYSGPRDTQYF TGTGCCAGCAGCTATAGCGGACCTAGAGATACGCAGTATTTT TRBJ2-3 - TRBV7-2 -
CASSPGTGGLNTDTQYF TGTGCCAGCTCTCCCGGGACAGGGGGCCTCAACACAGATACGCAGTATTTT TRBJ2-3 TRBD1 TRBV7-9 once
CASSSWGREGVTDTQYF TGTGCCAGCAGCTCCTGGGGGCGGGAGGGGGTTACAGATACGCAGTATTTT TRBJ2-3 TRBD2 TRBV7-8 -
CSAVGPNEQFF TGCAGTGCCGTCGGGCCTAATGAGCAGTTCTTC TRBJ2-1 - TRBV20-1 -
CASSPIRYTSNQPQHF TGTGCCAGCAGCCCCATCCGGTACACAAGCAATCAGCCCCAGCATTTT TRBJ1-5 - TRBV28 -
CASSLWTAPVRTF TGTGCCAGCAGCTTATGGACAGCCCCGGTACGCACCTTC TRBJ1-2 - TRBV5-4 -
CASTVQAGTGGDEQYF TGTGCCAGCACCGTCCAGGCTGGGACAGGGGGCGACGAGCAGTACTTC TRBJ2-7 TRBD1 TRBV7-2 few
CASSEERYEQFF TGTGCCAGCAGTGAAGAGCGATATGAGCAGTTCTTC TRBJ2-1 - TRBV2 few
CASSPGTGVLWEQYF TGTGCCAGCAGCCCCGGGACAGGGGTTCTCTGGGAGCAGTACTTC TRBJ2-7 TRBD1 TRBV3-1/TRBV3-2 -
CAILISTGSTEAFF TGTGCCATCTTAATTAGTACAGGAAGCACTGAAGCTTTCTTT TRBJ1-1 - TRBV6-6 -
CAIKIFVGDSGELFF TGTGCCATCAAAATATTCGTAGGGGACTCCGGGGAGCTGTTTTTT TRBJ2-2 - TRBV6-6 large
CASSWQPQHF TGTGCCAGCAGTTGGCAGCCCCAGCATTTT TRBJ1-5 - TRBV6-6 medium-sized
CSVGGTSGTDTQYF TGCAGCGTTGGGGGGACTAGCGGCACAGATACGCAGTATTTT TRBJ2-3 TRBD2 TRBV29-1 few
CASRQWGAGGTGNSGANVLTF TGCGCCAGCAGGCAGTGGGGGGCTGGGGGTACTGGAAACTCTGGGGCCAACGTCCTGACTTTC TRBJ2-6 - TRBV4-1 -
CASSQSRAGVEYGYTF TGTGCCAGCAGCCAATCGCGCGCGGGAGTCGAATATGGCTACACCTTC TRBJ1-2 - TRBV16 -
CASSSTGQPQHF TGTGCCAGCAGTTCAACAGGGCAGCCCCAGCATTTT TRBJ1-5 - TRBV7-9 -
CASSLERLTGDQPQHF TGTGCCAGCAGCTTAGAGCGTTTAACAGGGGATCAGCCCCAGCATTTT TRBJ1-5 TRBD1 TRBV7-8 -
CASSQETEPGNQPQHF TGCGCCAGCAGCCAAGAGACAGAGCCAGGGAATCAGCCCCAGCATTTT TRBJ1-5 - TRBV4-1 -
CASSLGSGGYGYTF TGTGCCAGCAGCTTAGGTTCAGGGGGCTATGGCTACACCTTC TRBJ1-2 TRBD1 TRBV7-9 -
CASSQLNNEQFF TGTGCCAGCAGCCAATTGAACAATGAGCAGTTCTTC TRBJ2-1 - TRBV3-1/TRBV3-2 large
CASSLVTSDTDTQYF TGTGCCAGCAGCTTGGTGACTAGCGACACAGATACGCAGTATTTT TRBJ2-3 TRBD2 TRBV7-2 -
CASSPAVARDIQYF TGTGCCAGCAGCCCGGCGGTAGCGAGGGACATTCAGTACTTC TRBJ2-4 - TRBV7-9 -
CASSLRAGSGNTIYF TGTGCCAGCAGCTTAAGAGCGGGCTCTGGAAACACCATATATTTT TRBJ1-3 - TRBV7-6 -